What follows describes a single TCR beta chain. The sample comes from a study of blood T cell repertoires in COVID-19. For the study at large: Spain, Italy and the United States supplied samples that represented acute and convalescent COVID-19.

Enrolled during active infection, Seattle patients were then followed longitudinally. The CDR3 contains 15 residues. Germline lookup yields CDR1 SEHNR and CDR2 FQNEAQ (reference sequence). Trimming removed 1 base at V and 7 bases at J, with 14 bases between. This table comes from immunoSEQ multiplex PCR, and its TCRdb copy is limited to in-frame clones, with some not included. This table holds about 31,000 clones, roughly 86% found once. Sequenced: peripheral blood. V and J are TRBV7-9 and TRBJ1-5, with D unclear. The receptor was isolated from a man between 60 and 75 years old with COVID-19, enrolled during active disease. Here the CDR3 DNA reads TGTGCCAGCAGCTTAGGCGGGCGGCCCGAGCAGCCCCAGCATTTT. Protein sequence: CASSLGGRPEQPQHF.